The 24 T cell receptor beta chains listed next were all sequenced from one sample in a study of T-cell reconstitution after alpha-beta-depleted transplantation in children (dated by TCRdb to about 2016). Library creation used PCR. The sequencer listed for this sample is Illumina HiSeq 2500. To normalize quantification of the TCRbeta repertoire, the TCR libraries were built with molecular barcoding that relied on unique molecular identifiers. The raw public data were reprocessed by TCRdb itself: fastp quality trimming at Q25, MiXCR clonotype calling, in-frame beta chains only. Each CDR3 protein gets just one entry, which takes the most common genes and DNA from the rows behind it. This sample holds some 78,000 distinct CDR3 sequences; roughly an eighth were observed only once. Clones ranked in the top ten supply less than 35% of the sample. Explained via the paper, the treatment or condition label denotes: allogeneic hematopoietic cell transplantation with graft depleted of TCRalphabeta T cells and CD19 B cells.

The sample in question was PBMCs, mostly from graft donor cells, obtained 180 days after TCRalphabeta/CD19-depleted stem cell transplant. These receptor sequences come from a male patient aged 2-15 years who had a stem cell transplant for acute lymphoblastic leukemia, so the T cells may come from the graft donor.

The chain has TRBV5-1 and TRBJ1-2, with D hard to call. The V and J ends lost 0 bases and 3 bases respectively, with 9 bases between them. The CDR3 runs 14 residues. CDR1 is SGHRS, CDR2 YFSETQ, per germline. CDR3 protein: CASSLAGSYYGYTF. In DNA form, the CDR3 reads TGCGCCAGCAGCTTGGCCGGGTCTTACTATGGCTACACCTTC. The variable domain in full, with the rest retrieved from reference TRBV5-1 and TRBJ1-2, is KAGVTQTPRYLIKTRGQQVTLSCSPISGHRSVSWYQQTPGQGLQFLFEYFSETQRNKGNFPGRFSGRQFSNSRSEMNVSTLELGDSALYLCASSLAGSYYGYTFGSGTRLTVV.

This clonotype was seen only a few times. The chain carries TRBV6-1 and TRBJ1-6; D is undetermined. Trimming stripped 2 bases from V and 3 bases from J, with 8 bases between. Germline V gene lookup returns CDR1 MNHNS and CDR2 SASEGT. The CDR3 totals 15 residues. CDR3 DNA sequence: TGTGCCAGCAGTGAAAGCGGAATCTATAATTCACCCCTCCACTTT. The encoded protein is CASSESGIYNSPLHF.

In regard to this clonotype: Compared with germline, one end of the junction differs, possibly owing to a read error. This chain connects TRBV7-7 to TRBJ2-7, with D perhaps assigned TRBD1 or TRBD2 (6 bases each). Per the germline V gene, CDR1 is SSHAT and CDR2 is FNYEAQ (reference sequence). The CDR3 has 15 amino acids. CDR3 in DNA: TGTGCTAGCAGCGCACTTGGGGGGCCCCCAGGCGAGCAGTACTTC. Amino acid sequence: CASSALGGPPGEQYF.

This clonotype was picked up a small number of times. The chain joins TRBV5-1 to TRBJ2-6; 8 bases fit TRBD1. V gave up 4 bases and J gave up 1 base; unmatched junction bases: 10. CDR3 length equals 18 residues. Per the germline V gene, CDR1 is SGHRS and CDR2 is YFSETQ. The CDR3 is CASSPSDRARSGANVLTF. In DNA form, the CDR3 reads TGCGCCAGCAGCCCCTCGGACAGGGCGAGGTCTGGGGCCAACGTCCTGACTTTC.

The chain has TRBV11-2 and TRBJ2-2, with 14 bases lining up with TRBD2. Germline-derived CDR1 and CDR2 are SGHAT and FQNNGV. V was clipped by 5 bases and J by 0 bases; unmatched bases: 8. The CDR3 spans 19 residues. This CDR3 reads CASSRLRLAGGANTGELFF. The CDR3 nucleotides are TGTGCCAGCAGCCGTTTAAGACTAGCGGGGGGGGCGAACACCGGGGAGCTGTTTTTT.

This clonotype turned up a few times. The V and J genes are TRBV21-1 and TRBJ2-1; TRBD1 reflects the table's D call only, with no check against the DNA. TRBV21-1 is reported as a pseudogene. The CDR3 length is 18 residues. The CDR3 reads CASSAQQHAGQGIGEQFF. CDR3 DNA sequence: TGTGCCAGCAGCGCCCAACAGCACGCGGGACAGGGTATAGGTGAGCAGTTCTTC.

This chain joins TRBV29-1 and TRBJ1-1; D gene unclear. Between the trimmed V and J ends, which lost 4 bases and 0 bases, there was a span of 6 bases. Looked up from germline, CDR1 is SQVTM and CDR2 is ANQGSEA. The CDR3 consists of 12 residues. CDR3 DNA sequence: TGCAGCGTTGGCAGGTTGAACACTGAAGCTTTCTTT. This codes for CSVGRLNTEAFF.

The V call is TRBV12-3 or TRBV12-4, the J call TRBJ1-5, with D possibly being TRBD1 (5 bases). The V end was cut by 3 bases, the J end by 1 base, with 13 bases between. CDR3 length: 16 amino acids. The CDR3 DNA reads TGTGCCAGCAGTTTTAGCGTGGGGGGGAGCAATCAGCCCCAGCATTTT. Residues: CASSFSVGGSNQPQHF.

The rearrangement joins TRBV9 to TRBJ2-6; D is unresolved. The CDR3 runs to 16 residues. Germline assignment: CDR1 SGDLS and CDR2 YYNGEE. V was pared by 0 bases and J by 4 bases, with 11 bases between. The chain's CDR3 is CASSVAKDSGANVLTF. The CDR3 DNA reads TGTGCCAGCAGCGTAGCTAAAGACTCGGGGGCCAACGTCCTGACTTTC.

The rearrangement links TRBV9 to TRBJ2-7; D may be TRBD1 or TRBD2 (6 bases each). The CDR3 has 15 amino acids. Germline values: CDR1 SGDLS, CDR2 YYNGEE. The V end was cut by 0 bases, the J end by 5 bases, with 15 bases between. This CDR3 is CASSVEGRDKDEQYF. CDR3 bases: TGTGCCAGCAGCGTAGAGGGGCGGGACAAGGACGAGCAGTACTTC.

This chain connects TRBV20-1 to TRBJ2-1, with a tentative D call TRBD1 (5 bases). The germline V gene encodes CDR1 DFQATT and CDR2 SNEGSKA (reference sequence). This CDR3 contains 13 residues. The ends were cut back, 7 bases at V and 4 bases at J, with 14 bases in the middle. The CDR3 loop reads CSVYPPGYNEQFF. The CDR3 DNA reads TGCAGTGTTTACCCCCCAGGGTACAATGAGCAGTTCTTC.

This clonotype was recorded a few times. V gene TRBV15 combines with J gene TRBJ2-1; D not resolved. The CDR3 consists of 17 residues. The germline CDR1 and CDR2 sequences are LNHNV and YYDKDF (reference sequence). Between the trimmed V and J ends, which lost 2 bases and 0 bases, there was a span of 14 bases. CDR3 coding DNA: TGTGCCACCAGCAGACCCTGGTGGCAGAGCTCCTACAATGAGCAGTTCTTC. Its protein is CATSRPWWQSSYNEQFF.

V usage is TRBV5-1 and J usage is TRBJ2-2, with D perhaps matching TRBD1 or TRBD2 (6 bases each). Trimming removed 4 bases at V and 5 bases at J, with 18 bases between. This CDR3 contains 16 residues. CDR1 and CDR2 (germline): SGHRS, YFSETQ. The CDR3 DNA sequence: TGCGCCAGCAGCCCGAACGGGGGCCCTCCAACCGGGGAGCTGTTTTTT. Translating gives CASSPNGGPPTGELFF.

The V call is TRBV7-9, the J call TRBJ1-1; no clear D gene. The CDR3 extends over 13 amino acids. Germline CDR1 is SEHNR and CDR2 is FQNEAQ (reference sequence). V was clipped by 1 base and J by 0 bases, with 3 bases between them. CDR3 DNA: TGTGCCAGCAGCTTAGTTTTGAACACTGAAGCTTTCTTT. Its translation: CASSLVLNTEAFF.

The chain employs TRBV12-3 or TRBV12-4 and TRBJ2-4; D unresolved. With 0 bases removed from V and 0 bases from J, the gap between germline ends came to 3 bases. CDR3 length: 14 residues. The CDR3 DNA is TGTGCCAGCAGTTTAGCCCTAGCCAAAAACATTCAGTACTTC. Its translation: CASSLALAKNIQYF.

Of note for this clonotype: The junction differs from germline at one of its ends, possibly a read error. This rearrangement joins TRBV5-1 to TRBJ1-2; 10 bases line up with TRBD1. Germline CDR1 and CDR2: SGHRS and YFSETQ. There are 17 residues in the CDR3. CDR3 residues: CASSLGLTGGDGYGYTF. In nucleotides, the CDR3 is TGCGCCAGCAGTTTGGGACTGACAGGGGGCGACGGCTATGGCTACACCTTC.

This clonotype was counted between two and nine times. This chain joins TRBV20-1 and TRBJ2-6; D gene unclear. CDR3 size: 19 residues. CDR1 DFQATT and CDR2 SNEGSKA come from the germline V gene (reference sequence). Deletions cut 1 base from V and 2 bases from J, with 21 bases between. DNA for the CDR3: TGCAGTGCTAGAGCCCATTATTCGGTAACCATCACTGGGGCCAACGTCCTGACTTTC. It translates to CSARAHYSVTITGANVLTF.

The chain has TRBV6-1 and TRBJ2-5; TRBD1 matches at 9 bases. The germline CDR1 and CDR2 sequences are MNHNS and SASEGT. The V segment lost 5 bases and the J segment 9 bases; nucleotides outside the gene matches: 10. There are 14 residues in the CDR3. Here the CDR3 reads CASSRDRAPEAQYF. CDR3 nucleotides: TGTGCCAGCAGTCGGGACAGGGCACCTGAGGCCCAGTACTTC.

The chain links TRBV10-3 to TRBJ2-2; the match to TRBD2 covers 12 bases. The CDR3 covers 17 residues. V was pared by 11 bases and J by 5 bases, with 15 bases of the junction left unmatched. Germline values: CDR1 ENHRY, CDR2 SYGVKD. In DNA form, the CDR3 reads TGTGCCTCCTTGAGACTAGCGGGAGTGAGTGGAACCGGGGAGCTGTTTTTT. Translation: CASLRLAGVSGTGELFF.

This clonotype was detected a few times. V gene TRBV6-1 combines with J gene TRBJ2-2, with TRBD1 matching 11 bases. V lost 3 bases, J lost 6 bases, and 3 bases stayed unmatched. CDR1 and CDR2 from the germline V gene are MNHNS and SASEGT. The CDR3 is 15 residues long. As DNA, the CDR3 is TGTGCCAGCAGTGAGAGGGGACAGGGGGCCGGGGAGCTGTTTTTT. Its translation: CASSERGQGAGELFF.

This clonotype was detected a few times. The rearrangement uses TRBV6-2 or TRBV6-3 and TRBJ2-1; 10 positions match TRBD2. This CDR3 spans 17 amino acids. Germline V CDR1 and CDR2: MNHEY, SVGEGT. V lost 5 bases to trimming and J lost 4 bases; unmatched junction nucleotides: 11. Here the CDR3 DNA reads TGTGCCAGCAGTGACGGGTTTAGCGGGAGGACTTACAATGAGCAGTTCTTC. Its protein product is CASSDGFSGRTYNEQFF.

This clonotype was seen ten or more times. The rearrangement joins TRBV7-9 to TRBJ2-2; D is unclear. Between the trimmed V and J ends, which lost 6 bases and 3 bases, there was a span of 11 bases. The germline V gene encodes CDR1 SEHNR and CDR2 FQNEAQ (reference sequence). CDR3 length: 14 residues. The DNA for the CDR3 is TGTGCCAGCAGTTCCAGACGGTACACCGGGGAGCTGTTTTTT. Translating gives CASSSRRYTGELFF.

The gene calls are TRBV7-3 and TRBJ1-2; possible D gene TRBD1, 6 bases. Trimming took 4 bases from V and 4 from J, leaving 13 bases between them. From germline, CDR1 is SGHTA and CDR2 FQGTGA. The CDR3 is 14 amino acids. This CDR3 is CASSSSTGSYGYTF. The CDR3 DNA is TGTGCCAGCAGCTCTTCGACAGGCAGCTATGGCTACACCTTC. The full variable domain, rest sourced from reference TRBV7-3 and TRBJ1-2, is GAGVSQTPSNKVTEKGKYVELRCDPISGHTALYWYRQSLGQGPEFLIYFQGTGAADDSGLPNDRFFAVRPEGSVSTLKIQRTERGDSAVYLCASSSSTGSYGYTFGSGTRLTVV.

This clonotype was seen only a few times. The chain recombines TRBV7-9 with TRBJ2-5; tentatively, D is TRBD1 (5 bases). The CDR3 is 14 amino acids. Per the germline V gene, CDR1 is SEHNR and CDR2 is FQNEAQ (reference sequence). Trimming removed 1 base from V and 1 base from J, with 7 bases in between. The CDR3 DNA is TGTGCCAGCAGCTTAGAACAGGTCCAAGAGACCCAGTACTTC. Translating gives CASSLEQVQETQYF.